What follows describes a single T cell receptor beta chain. The antigen is undetermined. This sample is part of a study of cytomegalovirus exposure and HLA in healthy donors. The study's findings and limits: The number of N-insertions in an Asian-associated ancestry cluster was reportedly below the roughly 670-donor mean in a later analysis.

CDR1 and CDR2 from the germline V gene are MGHRA and YSYEKL. After removal of 1 base from V and 5 bases from J, the junction contained 7 bases not matched to a gene. This CDR3 is 17 amino acids long. 60 Vbeta and 13 Jbeta primers were used in PCR. Only in-frame clones appear in the TCRdb table, and some are missing; sequencing was by immunoSEQ multiplex PCR. The table lists around 190,000 clones, less than 90% of them singletons. Input material: PBMCs. This sequence joins TRBV4-1 and TRBJ2-3, with 12 bases matching TRBD2. The TCR originated in a woman in her 30s in good health and CMV-seronegative. CDR3 in amino acids: CASSQGILAGGRDTQYF. The CDR3 DNA sequence: TGCGCCAGCAGCCAAGGCATACTAGCGGGAGGACGAGATACGCAGTATTTT.